This entry lists 3 T cell receptor beta chains sequenced from one sample in a study of regulatory T cells in long-lasting Graves disease. Arm-PCR with iRepertoire HTBI primers amplified the CDR3 regions for these TCR beta libraries. TCRdb itself ran the multiplex PCR reads through MiXCR, one entry per CDR3 protein. Among around 400,000 distinct CDR3 sequences listed, around 15% were seen once. Time point in this sample: newly diagnosed GD, antithyroid drugs for less than 3 months. Following extraction of RNA from PBMCs, that RNA was used to make the TCR library. This sample comprised peripheral blood mononuclear cells (PBMCs), obtained at new diagnosis, from a patient treated with antithyroid drugs. Receptors originate from a female donor with Graves disease.

About this clonotype: A much larger clone differs from this one at a single base, so this may be a read error. The chain employs TRBV27 and TRBJ2-7, with TRBD2 identical over 9 bases. The CDR3 length is 13 residues. Trimming cost V 5 bases and J 6 bases; bases outside gene matches: 5. Germline V lookup: CDR1 MNHEY, CDR2 SMNVEV (reference sequence). CDR3 DNA sequence: TGTGCCAGCAGTGGGAGCGGGAGGCGCGAGCAGTACTTC. Protein: CASSGSGRREQYF.

This clonotype was observed many times. This chain links TRBV12-3 or TRBV12-4 with TRBJ1-6; perhaps TRBD1 as D (5 bases). The CDR3 length is 14 residues. The ends were cut back, 5 bases at V and 5 bases at J, with 10 bases in the middle. Written as DNA, the CDR3 is TGTGCCAGCAGTCGTCAGGGTCATAATTCACCCCTCCACTTT. This translates into CASSRQGHNSPLHF.

This clonotype was picked up many times. The V gene is TRBV28, the J gene TRBJ1-2, with D uncertain. CDR3 length: 15 residues. V was pared by 5 bases and J by 4 bases, with 17 bases between. Germline V gene sequence: CDR1 MDHEN, CDR2 SYDVKM. CDR3 nucleotide sequence: TGTGCCAGCAGTACTAGACCGGGAACGGGCTATGGCTACACCTTC. Translating gives CASSTRPGTGYGYTF.